The 32 T cell receptor beta chains in this list originate from one sample, sequenced in a study of cytomegalovirus exposure and HLA in healthy donors. PCR employed 60 Vbeta and 13 Jbeta primers. Clones were sequenced by immunoSEQ multiplex PCR, and TCRdb holds only the in-frame ones, with some missing. The profile covers more than 130,000 clones, with just under 80% appearing a single time and around 2% taken by the ten largest. Sequenced input: PBMCs. Source of these receptors: a man aged 25 to 40 in good health and CMV-seronegative.

V gene TRBV6-1 combines with J gene TRBJ2-2; the D gene is possibly TRBD1 (5 bases). Germline CDR1 is MNHNS and CDR2 is SASEGT. The CDR3 extends over 18 amino acids. Trimming left V 1 base short and J 4 bases short, with 19 bases between. The DNA for the CDR3 is TGTGCCAGCAGTGAAGTAGGTCGCAGGGCCCGAGGCACCGGGGAGCTGTTTTTT. Protein: CASSEVGRRARGTGELFF.

This sequence joins TRBV5-6 and TRBJ2-1; possible D gene TRBD2, 5 bases. V shed 1 base and J shed 4 bases, with 9 bases lying between them. Germline V gene sequence: CDR1 SGHDT, CDR2 YYEEEE. The CDR3 runs 14 residues. CDR3 protein: CASSLRGIYNEQFF. In DNA form, the CDR3 reads TGTGCCAGCAGCTTGCGGGGAATATACAATGAGCAGTTCTTC. Variable domain in full (rest from reference TRBV5-6 and TRBJ2-1): DAGVTQSPTHLIKTRGQQVTLRCSPKSGHDTVSWYQQALGQGPQFIFQYYEEEERQRGNFPDRFSGHQFPNYSSELNVNALLLGDSALYLCASSLRGIYNEQFFGPGTRLTVL.

The rearrangement links TRBV2 to TRBJ1-2; no clear D gene. In germline, CDR1 is SNHLY, CDR2 FYNNEI. Trimming took 2 bases from V and 6 from J, leaving 7 bases between them. The CDR3 extends over 12 amino acids. CDR3 loop: CASSESGDGYTF. CDR3 bases: TGTGCCAGCAGTGAAAGCGGGGATGGCTACACCTTC.

The chain couples TRBV6-5 to TRBJ1-3; the match to TRBD1 covers 7 bases. Germline lookup yields CDR1 MNHEY and CDR2 SVGAGI. Unmatched junction bases numbered 2, after V lost 0 bases and J lost 0 bases. The CDR3 runs 16 residues. The CDR3 loop reads CASSYSTGFSGNTIYF. In DNA form, the CDR3 reads TGTGCCAGCAGTTACTCGACAGGGTTCTCTGGAAACACCATATATTTT.

The genes are TRBV5-4 and TRBJ2-7; 15 bases match TRBD2. Looked up from germline, CDR1 is SGHNT and CDR2 is YYREEE (reference sequence). The ends lost 0 bases at V and 5 bases at J; junction bases unmatched: 0. The CDR3 has 15 residues. The CDR3 sequence is CASSLGTSGRDEQYF. The CDR3 DNA sequence: TGTGCCAGCAGCTTGGGGACTAGCGGGAGGGACGAGCAGTACTTC. The complete variable domain, with remaining parts taken from reference TRBV5-4 and TRBJ2-7, reads ETGVTQSPTHLIKTRGQQVTLRCSSQSGHNTVSWYQQALGQGPQFIFQYYREEENGRGNFPPRFSGLQFPNYSSELNVNALELDDSALYLCASSLGTSGRDEQYFGPGTRLTVT.

The chain is built from TRBV5-1 and TRBJ1-1; 7 bases fit TRBD1. CDR3 length: 12 amino acids. After removal of 0 bases from V and 10 bases from J, the junction contained 3 bases not matched to a gene. Looked up from germline, CDR1 is SGHRS and CDR2 is YFSETQ. The chain's CDR3 is CASSLDRGPAFF. The DNA of the CDR3 is TGCGCCAGCAGCTTGGACAGGGGACCAGCTTTCTTT.

This clone came up once. The chain carries TRBV7-2 and TRBJ1-5, with D uncertain. Germline CDR1 reads SGHTA; CDR2 reads FQGNSA. V was clipped by 5 bases and J by 2 bases, with 13 bases between them. The CDR3 loop spans 15 amino acids. This CDR3 reads CASSLSGGGNQPQHF. For the CDR3, the DNA is TGTGCCAGCAGCCTATCTGGTGGTGGCAATCAGCCCCAGCATTTT. Filled out from reference TRBV7-2 and TRBJ1-5, the complete variable domain reads GAGVSQSPSNKVTEKGKDVELRCDPISGHTALYWYRQSLGQGLEFLIYFQGNSAPDKSGLPSDRFSAERTGGSVSTLTIQRTQQEDSAVYLCASSLSGGGNQPQHFGDGTRLSIL.

This chain uses TRBV4-1 with TRBJ1-1; possible D gene TRBD1, 5 bases. The length of the CDR3 is 15 residues. CDR1 and CDR2 (germline): MGHRA, YSYEKL. V lost 1 base to trimming and J lost 1 base, with 10 bases between them. Written as DNA, the CDR3 is TGCGCCAGCAGCCAAGGGGGCGGGGCGAACACTGAAGCTTTCTTT. This translates into CASSQGGGANTEAFF.

This clone turned up a few times. This rearrangement joins TRBV13 to TRBJ2-7, with 7 bases identical to TRBD2. CDR1 is PRHDT, CDR2 FYEKMQ, per germline (reference sequence). Losses at the gene ends were 5 bases for V and 2 bases for J; bases not matched to a gene: 6. The CDR3 contains 14 residues. The CDR3 region has the DNA TGTGCCAGCAGCGGAGCGGGACTAACCTACGAGCAGTACTTC. Translating gives CASSGAGLTYEQYF.

The genes are TRBV19 and TRBJ2-5, with 9 bases lining up with TRBD1. The CDR3 is made up of 15 amino acids. The V segment lost 5 bases and the J segment 1 base; nucleotides outside the gene matches: 5. Germline lookup yields CDR1 LNHDA and CDR2 SQIVND (reference sequence). For the CDR3, the DNA is TGTGCCAGTAGTGGGGACAGGGCCCCCCAAGAGACCCAGTACTTC. Protein product: CASSGDRAPQETQYF.

In this sample, this clone turned up once. This chain uses TRBV4-1 with TRBJ1-1; 8 positions agree with TRBD1. The CDR3 is made up of 16 amino acids. In germline, CDR1 is MGHRA, CDR2 YSYEKL. V lost 3 bases and J lost 3; bases outside the gene matches: 9. Here the CDR3 DNA reads TGCGCCAGCAGCCAGGACCCTCAGGGGGCGGACACTGAAGCTTTCTTT. It yields the protein CASSQDPQGADTEAFF.

The V call is TRBV29-1, the J call TRBJ2-3, with D possibly being TRBD1 (8 bases). Germline V gene sequence: CDR1 SQVTM, CDR2 ANQGSEA. This CDR3 is 15 amino acids long. The V end lost 4 bases, the J end lost 6 bases, and 20 bases lay between the germline ends. Here the CDR3 DNA reads TGCAGCGTTGTCATGGTACAGGGGGGAGGGGATACGCAGTATTTT. Translation: CSVVMVQGGGDTQYF.

V gene TRBV7-9 combines with J gene TRBJ2-5; no clear D. The CDR3 is 13 residues long. The V end was cut by 5 bases, the J end by 0 bases, with 7 bases between. In germline, CDR1 is SEHNR, CDR2 FQNEAQ (reference sequence). As DNA, the CDR3 is TGTGCCAGCAGCACAGTGTACCAAGAGACCCAGTACTTC. Translated: CASSTVYQETQYF.

CDR3 in DNA: TGTGCCACCAGCAGAGATGGGACAGGGGGCGGGGAGACCCAGTACTTC. It translates to CATSRDGTGGGETQYF. The chain employs TRBV15 and TRBJ2-5, with 12 bases that match TRBD1. CDR1 and CDR2 (germline): LNHNV, YYDKDF (reference sequence). The CDR3 consists of 16 residues. Trimming cost V 0 bases and J 5 bases; bases outside gene matches: 4. Variable domain in full (rest from reference TRBV15 and TRBJ2-5): DAMVIQNPRYQVTQFGKPVTLSCSQTLNHNVMYWYQQKSSQAPKLLFHYYDKDFNNEADTPDNFQSRRPNTSFCFLDIRSPGLGDTAMYLCATSRDGTGGGETQYFGPGTRLLVL.

The chain joins TRBV27 to TRBJ2-5; possible D gene TRBD2, 5 bases. The CDR3 is 14 residues long. CDR1 MNHEY and CDR2 SMNVEV come from the germline V gene (reference sequence). The V and J ends lost 3 bases and 2 bases respectively, with 10 bases between them. CDR3 nucleotides: TGTGCCAGCAGTTTCGGGATTGCTCAAGAGACCCAGTACTTC. Protein product: CASSFGIAQETQYF.

The chain carries TRBV18 and TRBJ1-2; 8 nucleotides align to TRBD1. Looked up from germline, CDR1 is KGHSH and CDR2 is LQKENI. V shed 2 bases, J shed 4 bases, and the junction held 9 bases outside the gene matches. There are 16 residues in the CDR3. The CDR3: CASSPSGQGAGYGYTF. CDR3 DNA sequence: TGTGCCAGCTCACCAAGTGGGCAGGGGGCTGGCTATGGCTACACCTTC.

About this clone itself: An end of the junction differs from the germline gene, which may be a read error. The chain couples TRBV28 to TRBJ1-5; 8 positions agree with TRBD1. The germline gives CDR1 MDHEN, CDR2 SYDVKM. This CDR3 is 13 amino acids long. The CDR3 here is CASGQGLNQPQNF. DNA of the CDR3: TGTGCCAGCGGACAGGGACTCAATCAGCCCCAGAATTTT.

The J gene is TRBJ2-1, the V gene TRBV6-6; no definite D call. Per germline, CDR1 MNHNY and CDR2 SVGAGI (reference sequence). The CDR3 contains 15 residues. Trimming cost V 0 bases and J 4 bases, with 10 bases left between them. The CDR3 nucleotides read TGTGCCAGCAGTTACTCGAGTAGCCCTTACAATGAGCAGTTCTTC. Protein sequence: CASSYSSSPYNEQFF.

This sequence joins TRBV5-4 and TRBJ2-7, with 9 bases lining up with TRBD1. V shed 3 bases and J 2 bases; nucleotides not matched to a gene: 3. This CDR3 contains 14 residues. The V gene's germline CDR1 is SGHNT and CDR2 YYREEE (reference sequence). In DNA, the CDR3 is TGTGCCAGCAGCTCCAGACAGGGGGCCTACGAGCAGTACTTC. It encodes CASSSRQGAYEQYF.

This rearrangement joins TRBV4-1 to TRBJ1-4, with TRBD1 as a possible D gene (6 bases). The ends were cut back, 4 bases at V and 8 bases at J, with 14 bases in the middle. Germline loops: CDR1 MGHRA, CDR2 YSYEKL. CDR3 length: 14 amino acids. The CDR3 nucleotides are TGCGCCAGCAGCCTACAGGGTGTAGGGGAAAAACTGTTTTTT. Its protein product is CASSLQGVGEKLFF.

The CDR3 DNA is TGTGCCAGCAGGGGAGAAAGCGGGGGGGCTCGGGAGACCCAGTACTTC. Protein sequence: CASRGESGGARETQYF. The gene calls are TRBV5-6 and TRBJ2-5; 10 nucleotides align to TRBD2. V was clipped by 5 bases and J by 5 bases; unmatched bases: 12. CDR3 size: 16 residues. Germline CDR1 SGHDT, CDR2 YYEEEE. Filled out from reference TRBV5-6 and TRBJ2-5, the complete variable domain reads DAGVTQSPTHLIKTRGQQVTLRCSPKSGHDTVSWYQQALGQGPQFIFQYYEEEERQRGNFPDRFSGHQFPNYSSELNVNALLLGDSALYLCASRGESGGARETQYFGPGTRLLVL.

V usage is TRBV28 and J usage is TRBJ1-5, with no clear D. Germline values: CDR1 MDHEN, CDR2 SYDVKM. The CDR3 length is 16 residues. Between the trimmed V and J ends, which lost 5 bases and 2 bases, there was a span of 16 bases. The CDR3 loop reads CASSDDKAVGNQPQHF. The CDR3 DNA reads TGTGCCAGCAGTGACGACAAGGCCGTGGGCAATCAGCCCCAGCATTTT.

In regard to this clone: Compared with germline, one end of the junction differs, possibly owing to a read error. Other DNA sequences in the sample encode the same CDR3. This CDR3 is CASSWQQGSAEAFF. The CDR3 DNA follows: TGCGCCAGCAGCTGGCAACAGGGATCCGCTGAAGCTTTCTTT. The J gene is TRBJ1-1, the V gene TRBV5-4; TRBD1 might be the D (6 bases). Germline V CDR1 and CDR2: SGHNT, YYREEE (reference sequence). This CDR3 comprises 14 residues.

The chain joins TRBV29-1 to TRBJ2-3; 10 bases are shared with TRBD2. The germline gives CDR1 SQVTM, CDR2 ANQGSEA. This CDR3 comprises 18 residues. The V segment lost 6 bases and the J segment 4 bases; nucleotides outside the gene matches: 19. The CDR3 DNA follows: TGCAGCGTCGCCTTGGACAGGCGGCTAGCGGGAGTCGCAGATACGCAGTATTTT. It encodes CSVALDRRLAGVADTQYF.

The chain uses TRBV29-1 and TRBJ1-6, with 10 positions matching TRBD1. The length of the CDR3 is 18 residues. V shed 3 bases, J shed 4 bases, and the junction held 12 bases outside the gene matches. Germline V gene lookup returns CDR1 SQVTM and CDR2 ANQGSEA. The CDR3 DNA sequence: TGCAGCGTTGATAGGGACAGGGGAATGGGTGGATATAATTCACCCCTCCACTTT. Protein product: CSVDRDRGMGGYNSPLHF.

The chain is built from TRBV5-3 and TRBJ2-7; the D gene is possibly TRBD1 (5 bases). TRBV5-3 is flagged as an ORF with uncertain function. CDR3 length: 16 amino acids. Deletions cut 5 bases from V and 2 bases from J, with 20 bases between. For the CDR3, the DNA is TGTGCCAGAAGTCATACGAGTTGTCAGGGCCCCTACGAGCAGTACTTC. Translating gives CARSHTSCQGPYEQYF.

The chain uses TRBV4-1 and TRBJ2-7; maybe TRBD2 (7 bases). V lost 0 bases and J lost 7, with 16 bases in between. In germline, CDR1 is MGHRA, CDR2 YSYEKL. CDR3 length: 15 residues. CDR3 amino acids: CASSQDSGLRGEQYF. The CDR3 DNA reads as TGCGCCAGCAGCCAAGATTCGGGACTAAGGGGGGAGCAGTACTTC.

This clone turned up a few times. Mismatch with germline at one junction end may stem from a read error. V and J are TRBV6-5 and TRBJ1-5; the D is unclear. This CDR3 contains 15 residues. The germline V gene encodes CDR1 MNHEY and CDR2 SVGAGI. The CDR3 loop is CASRVDRYSNQPQNF. DNA of the CDR3: TGTGCCAGCAGGGTCGACCGTTATAGCAATCAGCCCCAGAATTTT.

The chain joins TRBV27 to TRBJ2-1; D may be TRBD2 (5 bases). Trimming took 4 bases from V and 7 from J, leaving 8 bases between them. The CDR3 length is 12 residues. CDR1 and CDR2 from the germline V gene are MNHEY and SMNVEV (reference sequence). The CDR3 protein is CASSSSGNEQFF. The CDR3 DNA reads as TGTGCCAGCAGTTCCTCGGGAAATGAGCAGTTCTTC.

This chain joins TRBV5-1 and TRBJ2-1, with D perhaps matching TRBD1 (6 bases). The germline CDR1 and CDR2 sequences are SGHRS and YFSETQ. Trimming pared 0 bases from V and 0 bases from J, leaving 13 bases between. This CDR3 region has 17 residues. CDR3 nucleotides: TGCGCCAGCAGCTTGGCGGGGCAGGGGAGCTCCTACAATGAGCAGTTCTTC. Protein: CASSLAGQGSSYNEQFF.

This rearrangement joins TRBV19 to TRBJ1-4; D is perhaps TRBD1 (6 bases). The CDR3 sequence is 14 residues long. Trimming removed 7 bases at V and 6 bases at J, with 15 bases between. Germline-derived CDR1 and CDR2 are LNHDA and SQIVND (reference sequence). CDR3 region: CASKSVGADEKLFF. CDR3 bases: TGTGCCAGTAAGAGCGTGGGGGCTGATGAAAAACTGTTTTTT.

This chain uses TRBV25-1 with TRBJ2-5, with D perhaps matching TRBD2 (7 bases). The CDR3 is 18 amino acids. The ends were cut back, 3 bases at V and 0 bases at J, with 20 bases in the middle. Germline V gives CDR1 MGHDK, CDR2 SYGVNS. This CDR3 reads CASSELTGGRGYQETQYF. The CDR3 bases are TGTGCCAGCAGTGAGTTGACGGGGGGCCGTGGCTACCAAGAGACCCAGTACTTC. The variable domain in full, completed from reference TRBV25-1 and TRBJ2-5, reads EADIYQTPRYLVIGTGKKITLECSQTMGHDKMYWYQQDPGMELHLIHYSYGVNSTEKGDLSSESTVSRIRTEHFPLTLESARPSHTSQYLCASSELTGGRGYQETQYFGPGTRLLVL.